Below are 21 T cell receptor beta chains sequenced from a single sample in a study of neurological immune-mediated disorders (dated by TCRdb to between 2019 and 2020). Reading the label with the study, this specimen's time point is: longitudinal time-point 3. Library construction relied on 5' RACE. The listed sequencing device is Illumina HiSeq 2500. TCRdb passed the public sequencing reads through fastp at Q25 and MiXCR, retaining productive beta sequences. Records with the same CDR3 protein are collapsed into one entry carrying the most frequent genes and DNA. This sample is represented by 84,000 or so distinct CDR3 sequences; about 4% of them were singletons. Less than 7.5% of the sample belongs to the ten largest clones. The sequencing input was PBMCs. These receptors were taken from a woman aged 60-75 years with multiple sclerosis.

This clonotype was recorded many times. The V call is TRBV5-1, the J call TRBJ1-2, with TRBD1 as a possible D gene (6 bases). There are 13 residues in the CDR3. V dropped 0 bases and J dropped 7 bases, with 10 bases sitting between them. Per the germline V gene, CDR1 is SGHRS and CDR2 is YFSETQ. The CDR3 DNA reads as TGCGCCAGCAGCTTGGGGACAGTTGGTGGCTACACCTTC. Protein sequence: CASSLGTVGGYTF.

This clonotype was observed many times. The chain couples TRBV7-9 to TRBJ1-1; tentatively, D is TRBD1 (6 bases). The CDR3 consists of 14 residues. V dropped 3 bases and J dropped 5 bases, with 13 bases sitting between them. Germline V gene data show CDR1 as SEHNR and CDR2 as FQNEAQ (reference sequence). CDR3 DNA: TGTGCCAGCAGCTTTGATGGGCAGGGGACTGAAGCTTTCTTT. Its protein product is CASSFDGQGTEAFF.

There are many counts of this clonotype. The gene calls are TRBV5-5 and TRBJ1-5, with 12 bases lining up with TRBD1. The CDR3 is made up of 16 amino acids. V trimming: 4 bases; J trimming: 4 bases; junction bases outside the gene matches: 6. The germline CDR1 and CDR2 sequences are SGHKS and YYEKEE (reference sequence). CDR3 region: CASSPRDRGHNQPQHF. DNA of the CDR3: TGTGCCAGCAGCCCTCGGGACAGGGGGCATAATCAGCCCCAGCATTTT. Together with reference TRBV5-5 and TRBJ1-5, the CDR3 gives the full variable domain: DAGVTQSPTHLIKTRGQQVTLRCSPISGHKSVSWYQQVLGQGPQFIFQYYEKEERGRGNFPDRFSARQFPNYSSELNVNALLLGDSALYLCASSPRDRGHNQPQHFGDGTRLSIL.

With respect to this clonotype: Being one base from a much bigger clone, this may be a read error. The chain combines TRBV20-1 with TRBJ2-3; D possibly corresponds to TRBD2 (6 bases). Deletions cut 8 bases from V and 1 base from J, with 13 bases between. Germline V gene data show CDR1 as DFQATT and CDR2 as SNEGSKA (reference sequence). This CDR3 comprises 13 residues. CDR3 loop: CSTQWGGTDTQYF. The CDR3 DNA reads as TGCAGTACCCAGTGGGGGGGCACAGATACGCAGTATTTT.

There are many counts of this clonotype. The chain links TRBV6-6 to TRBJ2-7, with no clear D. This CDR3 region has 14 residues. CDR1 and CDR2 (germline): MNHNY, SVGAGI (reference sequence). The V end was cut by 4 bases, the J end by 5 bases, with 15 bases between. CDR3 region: CASSSGPSWDEQYF. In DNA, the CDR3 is TGTGCCAGCAGTTCTGGACCGTCGTGGGACGAGCAGTACTTC.

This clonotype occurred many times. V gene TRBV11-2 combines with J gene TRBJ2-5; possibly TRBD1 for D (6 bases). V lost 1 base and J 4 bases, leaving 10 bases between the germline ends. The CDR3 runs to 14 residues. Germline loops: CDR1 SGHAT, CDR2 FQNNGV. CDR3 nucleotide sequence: TGTGCCAGCAGCTTAGTTGCAGGGGTAGAGACCCAGTACTTC. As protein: CASSLVAGVETQYF.

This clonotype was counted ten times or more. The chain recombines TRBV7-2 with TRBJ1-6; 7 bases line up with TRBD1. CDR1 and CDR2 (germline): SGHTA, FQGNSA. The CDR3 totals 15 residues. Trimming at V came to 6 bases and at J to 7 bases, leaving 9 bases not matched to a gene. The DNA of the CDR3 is TGTGCCAGCAGGTTATCCGGGACAGCCAATTCACCCCTCCACTTT. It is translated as CASRLSGTANSPLHF.

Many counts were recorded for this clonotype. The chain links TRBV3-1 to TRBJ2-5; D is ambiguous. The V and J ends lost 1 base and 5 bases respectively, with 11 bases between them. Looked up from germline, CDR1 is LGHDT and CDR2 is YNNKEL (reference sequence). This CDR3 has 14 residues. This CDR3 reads CASSQVVTGETQYF. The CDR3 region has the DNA TGTGCCAGCAGCCAAGTGGTAACCGGTGAGACCCAGTACTTC.

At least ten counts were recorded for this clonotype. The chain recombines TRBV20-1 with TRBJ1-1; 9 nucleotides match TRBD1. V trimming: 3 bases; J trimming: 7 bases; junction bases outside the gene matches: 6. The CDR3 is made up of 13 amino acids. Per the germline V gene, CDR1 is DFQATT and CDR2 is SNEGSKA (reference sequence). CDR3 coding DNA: TGCAGTGCTAGGGAACAGGGGGCGGGTGAAGCTTTCTTT. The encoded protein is CSAREQGAGEAFF.

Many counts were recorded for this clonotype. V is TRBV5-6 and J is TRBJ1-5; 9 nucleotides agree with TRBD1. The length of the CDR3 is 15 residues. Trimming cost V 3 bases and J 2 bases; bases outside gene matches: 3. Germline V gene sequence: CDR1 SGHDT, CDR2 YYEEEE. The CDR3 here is CASSYRTGGNQPQHF. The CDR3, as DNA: TGTGCCAGCAGCTACCGGACAGGGGGCAATCAGCCCCAGCATTTT.

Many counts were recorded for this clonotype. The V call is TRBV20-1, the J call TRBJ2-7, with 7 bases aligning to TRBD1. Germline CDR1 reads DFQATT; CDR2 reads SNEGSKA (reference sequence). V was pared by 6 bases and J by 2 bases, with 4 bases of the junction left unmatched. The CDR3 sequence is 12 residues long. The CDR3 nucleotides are TGCAGTGCGGAGGACAGGACCTACGAGCAGTACTTC. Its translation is CSAEDRTYEQYF.

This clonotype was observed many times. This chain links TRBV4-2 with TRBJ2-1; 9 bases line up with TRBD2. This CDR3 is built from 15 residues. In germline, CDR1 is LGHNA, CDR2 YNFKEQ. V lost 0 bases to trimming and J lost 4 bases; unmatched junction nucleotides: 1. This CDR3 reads CASSQDAGGYNEQFF. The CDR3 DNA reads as TGTGCCAGCAGCCAAGATGCGGGGGGGTACAATGAGCAGTTCTTC.

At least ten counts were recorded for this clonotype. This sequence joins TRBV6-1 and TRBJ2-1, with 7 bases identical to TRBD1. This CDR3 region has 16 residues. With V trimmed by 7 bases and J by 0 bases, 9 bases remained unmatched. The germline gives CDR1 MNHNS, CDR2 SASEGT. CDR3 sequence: CASTYQGDLSYNEQFF. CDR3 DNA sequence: TGTGCCAGCACATATCAGGGGGACCTCTCCTACAATGAGCAGTTCTTC.

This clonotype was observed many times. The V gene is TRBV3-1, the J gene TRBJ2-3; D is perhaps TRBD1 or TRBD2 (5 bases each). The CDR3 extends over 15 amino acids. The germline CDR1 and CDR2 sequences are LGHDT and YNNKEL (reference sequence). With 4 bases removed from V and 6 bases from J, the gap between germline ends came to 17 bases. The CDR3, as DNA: TGTGCCAGCAGCCCCTACAGTCGGGGCAAGGATACGCAGTATTTT. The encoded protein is CASSPYSRGKDTQYF.

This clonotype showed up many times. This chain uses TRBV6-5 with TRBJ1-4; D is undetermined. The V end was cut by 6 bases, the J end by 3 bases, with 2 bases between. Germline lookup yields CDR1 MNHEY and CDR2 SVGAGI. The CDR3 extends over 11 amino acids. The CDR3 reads CASRANEKLFF. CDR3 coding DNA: TGTGCCAGCAGGGCTAATGAAAAACTGTTTTTT.

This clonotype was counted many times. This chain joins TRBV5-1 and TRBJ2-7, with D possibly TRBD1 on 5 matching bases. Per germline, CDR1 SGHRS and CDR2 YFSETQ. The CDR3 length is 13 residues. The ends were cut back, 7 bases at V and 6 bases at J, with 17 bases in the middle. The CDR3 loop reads CASANGRAREQYF. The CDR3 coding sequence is TGCGCCAGCGCCAACGGCAGGGCTCGCGAGCAGTACTTC.

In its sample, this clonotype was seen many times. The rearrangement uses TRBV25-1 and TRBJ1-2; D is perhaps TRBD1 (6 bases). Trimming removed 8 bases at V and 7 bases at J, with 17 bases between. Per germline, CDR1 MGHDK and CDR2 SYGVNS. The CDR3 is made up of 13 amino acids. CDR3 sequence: CASGSPGQGGYTF. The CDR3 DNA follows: TGTGCCAGCGGATCCCCGGGACAAGGTGGCTACACCTTC.

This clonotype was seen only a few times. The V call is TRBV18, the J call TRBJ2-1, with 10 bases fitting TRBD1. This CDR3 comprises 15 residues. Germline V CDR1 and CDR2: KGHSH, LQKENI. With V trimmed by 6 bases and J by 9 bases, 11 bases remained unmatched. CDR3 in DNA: TGTGCCAGCTCTGCTCCTGACAGGGGGCGAAGTGAGCAGTTCTTC. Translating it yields CASSAPDRGRSEQFF.

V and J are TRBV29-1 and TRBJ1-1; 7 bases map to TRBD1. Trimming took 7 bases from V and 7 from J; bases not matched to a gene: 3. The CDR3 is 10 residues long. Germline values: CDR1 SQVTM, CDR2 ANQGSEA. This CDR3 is CSGTGFEAFF. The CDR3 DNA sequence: TGCAGCGGGACAGGTTTTGAAGCTTTCTTT.

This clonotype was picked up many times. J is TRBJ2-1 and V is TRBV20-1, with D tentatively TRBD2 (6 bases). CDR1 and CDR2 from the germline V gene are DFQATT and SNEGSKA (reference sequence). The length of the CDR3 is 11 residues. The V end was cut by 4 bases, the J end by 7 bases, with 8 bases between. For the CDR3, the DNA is TGCAGTGCTATCGCGGGAAATGAGCAGTTCTTC. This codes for CSAIAGNEQFF.

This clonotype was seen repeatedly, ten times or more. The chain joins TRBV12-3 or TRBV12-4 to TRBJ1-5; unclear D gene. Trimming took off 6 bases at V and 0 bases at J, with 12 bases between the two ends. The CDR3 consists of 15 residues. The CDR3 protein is CASSPSTVSNQPQHF. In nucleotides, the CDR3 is TGTGCCAGCAGCCCGTCAACAGTTAGCAATCAGCCCCAGCATTTT.